This TCR beta chain was recovered during a study of CD8+ T cells in alopecia areata. About the research overall: Tofacitinib continued for 6 to 18 months and was then withheld for 6 months.

The treatment here: oral pan-JAK inhibitor, 5-10 mg twice daily. Only a few counts were recorded for this clone. Its antigen is undetermined. Extraction of RNA preceded its reverse transcription into cDNA, which served as the sequencing template. The table came from immunoSEQ multiplex PCR; TCRdb's copy has only in-frame clones and leaves some out. The sample has around 200,000 clones; roughly 50% are singletons. Points from the study as a whole: Lesional scalp, notably in alopecia totalis/universalis, had clonality above that of normal scalp.

The TCR originated in a human donor with alopecia areata. The sample consisted of CD8+ T cells sorted from blood, taken at week 24, from a patient treated with tofacitinib.

The CDR3 nucleotides read TGCAGCGCCAGACAGGGCGGCGAGCAGTACTTC. Its translation: CSARQGGEQYF. The chain combines TRBV29-1 with TRBJ2-7; 7 nucleotides match TRBD1. This CDR3 comprises 11 residues. The germline V gene encodes CDR1 SQVTM and CDR2 ANQGSEA. The trim removed 7 bases at V and 6 bases at J, leaving 6 bases unmatched.